What follows are 15 T cell receptor beta chains derived from one specimen sequenced in a study of cytomegalovirus exposure and HLA in healthy donors. Both 60 Vbeta primers and 13 Jbeta primers went into the PCR. The table came from immunoSEQ multiplex PCR; TCRdb's copy has only in-frame clones and leaves some out. The sample lists around 130,000 clones; about three fifths were seen once. Sequences were obtained from PBMCs. Receptors originate from a male donor in good health and CMV-seronegative.

The CDR3 reads CASSLGGGNDNEQFF. CDR3 nucleotide sequence: TGCGCCAGCAGCTTAGGCGGGGGGAATGACAATGAGCAGTTCTTC. The chain combines TRBV5-1 with TRBJ2-1; 8 nucleotides line up with TRBD2. The germline V gene encodes CDR1 SGHRS and CDR2 YFSETQ. The CDR3 has 15 amino acids. V lost 2 bases and J lost 5; bases outside the gene matches: 6. Based on the CDR3 plus reference TRBV5-1 and TRBJ2-1, the full variable domain is KAGVTQTPRYLIKTRGQQVTLSCSPISGHRSVSWYQQTPGQGLQFLFEYFSETQRNKGNFPGRFSGRQFSNSRSEMNVSTLELGDSALYLCASSLGGGNDNEQFFGPGTRLTVL.

The chain links TRBV19 to TRBJ1-2; D is unclear. The CDR3 covers 12 residues. Germline CDR1 LNHDA, CDR2 SQIVND (reference sequence). V was cut by 7 bases and J by 8 bases, with 14 bases left in between. CDR3 amino acids: CASTITAGGYTF. The CDR3 bases are TGTGCCAGTACTATTACCGCGGGGGGCTACACCTTC.

The genes are TRBV5-1 and TRBJ1-4; TRBD1 aligns across 11 bases. The V gene end was trimmed by 7 bases and the J gene end by 3 bases; junction bases not matched to a gene: 5. Germline V lookup: CDR1 SGHRS, CDR2 YFSETQ. The CDR3 length is 15 residues. The CDR3 nucleotides read TGCGCCAGCTCAGGACAGGGGGCGTCTAATGAAAAACTGTTTTTT. This translates into CASSGQGASNEKLFF.

The chain joins TRBV19 to TRBJ2-7; tentatively, D is TRBD2 (6 bases). CDR1 and CDR2 (germline): LNHDA, SQIVND (reference sequence). The V and J ends lost 7 bases and 3 bases respectively, with 19 bases between them. The CDR3 covers 15 residues. The CDR3, as DNA: TGTGCCAGTACCCCGACGAGGGCGGACTACTACGAGCAGTACTTC. Its protein is CASTPTRADYYEQYF.

V and J are TRBV5-1 and TRBJ2-1, with 7 bases that match TRBD2. The CDR3 is 15 amino acids. Trimming cost V 0 bases and J 7 bases; bases outside gene matches: 7. In germline, CDR1 is SGHRS, CDR2 YFSETQ. CDR3 region: CASSLAMGRANEQFF. CDR3 nucleotide sequence: TGCGCCAGCAGCTTGGCCATGGGGAGGGCAAATGAGCAGTTCTTC.

The genes are TRBV9 and TRBJ2-2, with TRBD2 identical over 10 bases. The CDR3 consists of 16 residues. With V trimmed by 4 bases and J by 1 base, 4 bases remained unmatched. Germline CDR1 SGDLS, CDR2 YYNGEE. CDR3 in amino acids: CASSPRLAGNTGELFF. The CDR3 DNA follows: TGTGCCAGCAGCCCTCGACTAGCGGGGAACACCGGGGAGCTGTTTTTT.

This sequence joins TRBV9 and TRBJ2-2; TRBD1 matches 10 bases. The CDR3 runs to 16 residues. CDR1 and CDR2 from the germline V gene are SGDLS and YYNGEE. Trimming removed 3 bases from V and 4 bases from J; junction bases left unmatched: 6. CDR3 residues: CASSGQGARSTGELFF. The DNA of the CDR3 is TGTGCCAGCAGCGGACAGGGGGCAAGAAGCACCGGGGAGCTGTTTTTT.

This sequence joins TRBV7-2 and TRBJ2-1; 8 positions match TRBD2. V lost 2 bases to trimming and J lost 9 bases; unmatched junction nucleotides: 6. CDR1 SGHTA and CDR2 FQGNSA come from the germline V gene. The CDR3 loop spans 14 amino acids. CDR3 in DNA: TGTGCCAGCAGCTTAAGGACTAGCCACAGTGAGCAGTTCTTC. Protein sequence: CASSLRTSHSEQFF.

The chain joins TRBV4-1 to TRBJ1-1; the D gene is possibly TRBD1 (6 bases). The germline V and J ends were trimmed by 4 bases and 0 bases, with 12 bases remaining between them. Germline V gene sequence: CDR1 MGHRA, CDR2 YSYEKL. CDR3 length: 15 residues. The CDR3 DNA sequence: TGCGCCAGCAGCCGAACAGGGTTAGTGAACACTGAAGCTTTCTTT. It yields the protein CASSRTGLVNTEAFF.

The sample holds a few counts of this clone. The J gene is TRBJ2-7, the V gene TRBV7-9, with a possible D match to TRBD2 (6 bases). This CDR3 is 14 amino acids long. V was cut by 3 bases and J by 3 bases, with 12 bases left in between. Germline V CDR1 and CDR2: SEHNR, FQNEAQ (reference sequence). The DNA for the CDR3 is TGTGCCAGCAGCTTTAACCAGGGAGGCTACGAGCAGTACTTC. Residues: CASSFNQGGYEQYF.

The chain couples TRBV25-1 to TRBJ2-1; D is perhaps TRBD1 (5 bases). In germline, CDR1 is MGHDK, CDR2 SYGVNS. The V gene lost 3 bases and the J gene lost 0 bases, with 12 bases spanning the gap. CDR3 length: 16 amino acids. CDR3 DNA sequence: TGTGCCAGCAGTGATGGGGCTTATAGCTCCTACAATGAGCAGTTCTTC. Its protein product is CASSDGAYSSYNEQFF.

The rearrangement links TRBV2 to TRBJ2-5; possibly TRBD2 for D (6 bases). The DNA end lines up better with TRBJ2-7; the J call may be wrong. The CDR3 extends over 11 amino acids. The germline gives CDR1 SNHLY, CDR2 FYNNEI. CDR3 in DNA: TGTGCCATCGGGGGTGGGTACGAGCAGTACTTC. This translates into CAIGGGYEQYF.

The DNA of the CDR3 is TGTGCCAGTAGTTCCCTGAGAGCGGGTAGCTCCTACGAGCAGTACTTC. Protein sequence: CASSSLRAGSSYEQYF. The genes are TRBV19 and TRBJ2-7; the D gene is possibly TRBD2 (6 bases). Germline lookup yields CDR1 LNHDA and CDR2 SQIVND (reference sequence). CDR3 size: 16 residues. Trimming stripped 5 bases from V and 0 bases from J, with 17 bases between.

The rearrangement uses TRBV9 and TRBJ1-1; TRBD1 matches 9 bases. Germline CDR1 and CDR2: SGDLS and YYNGEE. The V gene end was trimmed by 3 bases and the J gene end by 4 bases; junction bases not matched to a gene: 4. The CDR3 covers 14 residues. The CDR3 region is CASSGGTGITEAFF. In DNA, the CDR3 is TGTGCCAGCAGCGGAGGGACAGGGATCACTGAAGCTTTCTTT.

This clone was detected once. The genes are TRBV5-1 and TRBJ2-2, with 7 bases identical to TRBD2. The junction had 5 bases not matched to a gene; V was cut back by 4 bases and J by 8 bases. Germline V gives CDR1 SGHRS, CDR2 YFSETQ. The CDR3 has 13 residues. The CDR3 loop is CASSPTSEGELFF. The CDR3 DNA reads as TGCGCCAGCAGCCCCACTAGCGAGGGGGAGCTGTTTTTT.